This record covers a single T cell receptor (beta chain). V lost 6 bases to trimming and J lost 5 bases, with 17 bases between them. The CDR3 extends over 15 amino acids. The V gene's germline CDR1 is KGHSY and CDR2 FQNENV. These data originate in a study of control samples from healthy donors and cancer patients. Assay: immunoSEQ multiplex PCR; the TCRdb copy retains only in-frame clones and omits some. The sample consists of some 150,000 clones, roughly 94% of them appearing once. This clonotype was obtained from a middle-aged man in good health. Material: blood. This chain joins TRBV16 and TRBJ2-1; D is unresolved. CDR3: CASRFMGLVHNEQFF. Written as DNA, the CDR3 is TGTGCCAGCAGATTCATGGGCCTAGTCCACAATGAGCAGTTCTTC. The full variable domain, with the rest looked up from reference TRBV16 and TRBJ2-1, is GEEVAQTPKHLVRGEGQKAKLYCAPIKGHSYVFWYQQVLKNEFKFLISFQNENVFDETGMPKERFSAKCLPNSPCSLEIQATKLEDSAVYFCASRFMGLVHNEQFFGPGTRLTVL.